This T cell receptor (beta chain) was obtained from a study of blood T cell repertoires in COVID-19. Study information: From the United States, Italy and Spain came samples of acute and convalescent COVID-19. T cells, B-cell-depleted T cells, or PBMCs supplied cDNA or gDNA.

Germline assignment: CDR1 SGHVS and CDR2 FNYEAQ. Trimming removed 5 bases from V and 6 bases from J; junction bases left unmatched: 10. CDR3 length equals 16 residues. In the authors' methods: Amplification of reference gene primers provided the estimated nucleated cell counts. Sequencing used immunoSEQ multiplex PCR; TCRdb keeps in-frame clones, though not all of them. The V and J calls and clone size are taken from that table; D and trimming were inferred from the DNA. There are approximately 140,000 clones in the sample; over 80% occur only once, and almost 6% lies in the top ten. V usage is TRBV7-6 and J usage is TRBJ2-2, with TRBD2 identical over 9 bases. Sequencing was carried out using PBMCs or T cells enriched from blood (not recorded which). The clonotype comes from a woman between 45 and 60 years old who had been exposed to COVID-19. The CDR3 spells CASSELGGRAAGELFF. CDR3 sequence (DNA): TGTGCCAGCAGCGAGTTGGGCGGGAGGGCCGCCGGGGAGCTGTTTTTT.